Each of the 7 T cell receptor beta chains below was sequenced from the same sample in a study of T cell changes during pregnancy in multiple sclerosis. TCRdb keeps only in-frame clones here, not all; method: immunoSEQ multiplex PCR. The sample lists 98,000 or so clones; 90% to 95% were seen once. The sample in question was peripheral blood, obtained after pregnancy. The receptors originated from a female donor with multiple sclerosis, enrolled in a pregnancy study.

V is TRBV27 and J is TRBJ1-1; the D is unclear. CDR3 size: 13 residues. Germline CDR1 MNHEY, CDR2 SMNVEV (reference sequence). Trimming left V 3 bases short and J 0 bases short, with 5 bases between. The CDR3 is CASSLSVNTEAFF. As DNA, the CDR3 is TGTGCCAGCAGTTTGTCTGTGAACACTGAAGCTTTCTTT.

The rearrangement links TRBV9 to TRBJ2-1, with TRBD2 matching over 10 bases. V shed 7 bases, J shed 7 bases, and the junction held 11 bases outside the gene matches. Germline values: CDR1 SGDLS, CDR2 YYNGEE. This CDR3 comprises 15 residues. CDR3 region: CASGGAGGPKNEQFF. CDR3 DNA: TGTGCCAGCGGGGGAGCGGGAGGGCCTAAGAATGAGCAGTTCTTC.

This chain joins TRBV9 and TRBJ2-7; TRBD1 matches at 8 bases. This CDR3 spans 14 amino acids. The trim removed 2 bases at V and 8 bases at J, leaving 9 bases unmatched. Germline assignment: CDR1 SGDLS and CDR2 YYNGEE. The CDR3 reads CASSVSQGATQQYF. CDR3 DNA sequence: TGTGCCAGCAGCGTCTCTCAGGGGGCTACGCAGCAGTACTTC.

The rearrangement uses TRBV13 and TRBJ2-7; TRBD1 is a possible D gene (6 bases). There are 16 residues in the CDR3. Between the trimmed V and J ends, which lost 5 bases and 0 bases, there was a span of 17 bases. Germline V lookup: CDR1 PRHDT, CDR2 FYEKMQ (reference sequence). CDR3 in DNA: TGTGCCAGCAGCCCCGGAGGCTACAGGGTCTCCTACGAGCAGTACTTC. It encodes CASSPGGYRVSYEQYF.

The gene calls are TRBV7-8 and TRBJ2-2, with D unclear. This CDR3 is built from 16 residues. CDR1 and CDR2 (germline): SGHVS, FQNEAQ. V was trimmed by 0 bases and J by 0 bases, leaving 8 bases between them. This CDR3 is CASSLARDTNTGELFF. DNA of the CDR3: TGTGCCAGCAGCTTAGCGCGAGATACGAACACCGGGGAGCTGTTTTTT.

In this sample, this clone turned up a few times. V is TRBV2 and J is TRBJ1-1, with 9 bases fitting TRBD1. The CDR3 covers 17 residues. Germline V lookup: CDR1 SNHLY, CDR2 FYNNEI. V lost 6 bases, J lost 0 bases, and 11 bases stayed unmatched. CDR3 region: CASSRVRQGGMNTEAFF. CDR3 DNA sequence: TGTGCCAGCAGCCGCGTTCGACAGGGGGGCATGAACACTGAAGCTTTCTTT.

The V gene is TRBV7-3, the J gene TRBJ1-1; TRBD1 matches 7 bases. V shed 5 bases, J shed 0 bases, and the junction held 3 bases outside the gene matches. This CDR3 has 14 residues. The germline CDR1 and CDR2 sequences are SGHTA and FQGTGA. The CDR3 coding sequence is TGTGCCAGCAGCACTGGACAGGTGAACACTGAAGCTTTCTTT. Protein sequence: CASSTGQVNTEAFF.